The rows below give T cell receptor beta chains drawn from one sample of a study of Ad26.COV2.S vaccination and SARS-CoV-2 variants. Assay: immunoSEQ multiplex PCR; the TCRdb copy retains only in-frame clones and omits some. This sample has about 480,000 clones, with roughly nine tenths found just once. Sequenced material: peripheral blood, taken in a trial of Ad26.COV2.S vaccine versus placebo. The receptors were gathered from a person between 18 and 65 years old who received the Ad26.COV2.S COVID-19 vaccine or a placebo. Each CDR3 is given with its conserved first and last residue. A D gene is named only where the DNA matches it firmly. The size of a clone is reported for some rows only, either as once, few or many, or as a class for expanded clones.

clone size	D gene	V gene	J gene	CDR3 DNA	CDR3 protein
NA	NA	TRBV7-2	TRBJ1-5	TGTGCCAGCAGCCCTACCCCCGATCAGCCCCAGCATTTT	CASSPTPDQPQHF
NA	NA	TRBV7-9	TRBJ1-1	TGTGCCAGCAGCCTGTCACAACAGGGCAGGACTGAAGCTTTCTTT	CASSLSQQGRTEAFF
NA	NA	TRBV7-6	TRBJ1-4	TGTGCCAGCAGCCCTTCACGCTCAGGGGTGAGGGGTGAAAAACTGTTTTTT	CASSPSRSGVRGEKLFF
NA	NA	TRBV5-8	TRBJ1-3	TGTGCCAGCAGCTTGGTCGGAGGGGTCGGAAACACCATATATTTT	CASSLVGGVGNTIYF
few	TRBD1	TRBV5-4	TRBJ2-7	TGTGCCAGCAGCTCGGGGACAGGGGGTTTCGAGCAGTACTTC	CASSSGTGGFEQYF
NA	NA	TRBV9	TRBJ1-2	TGTGCCAGCGGGAGGGACATCCGATTC	CASGRDIRF
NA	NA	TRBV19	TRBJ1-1	TGTGCCAGTAGTTTAGGACTGATGAACACTGAAGCTTTCTTT	CASSLGLMNTEAFF
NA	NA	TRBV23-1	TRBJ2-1	TGCGCCAGCCCCCTCATGGATGAGCAGTTCTTC	CASPLMDEQFF
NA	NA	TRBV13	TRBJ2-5	TGTGCCAGCAGCTTACGCCTAGAGACCCAGTACTTC	CASSLRLETQYF
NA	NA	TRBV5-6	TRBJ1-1	TGTGCCAGCAGCTTGGGAGATACCCGCCGGCTCCGGGGCGCTGAAGCTTTCTTT	CASSLGDTRRLRGAEAFF
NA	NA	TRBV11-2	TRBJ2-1	TGTGCCAGCAGCCGCAGACGGGAGCAGTTCTTC	CASSRRREQFF